This TCR beta chain is drawn from a study of human T cells and chemical hapten exposure. CDR3 size: 13 residues. Germline V gene lookup returns CDR1 SEHNR and CDR2 FQNEAQ (reference sequence). V was clipped by 5 bases and J by 4 bases, with 10 bases between them. TCRdb re-called the RACE reads through MiXCR, storing one row per CDR3 protein. Here the sample spans roughly 43,000 distinct CDR3 sequences, around a tenth being singletons. Time point defined: patch test 2, 6 weeks after DPC sensitization. Treatment given: therapeutic diphenylcyclopropenone sensitization with weekly scalp DPC. The study extracted total RNA from unfractionated whole blood. This clonotype was counted at least ten times.

This sample comprised whole blood, obtained in connection with sensitization to the hapten diphenylcyclopropenone (DPC). The genes are TRBV7-9 and TRBJ2-3; the D gene is possibly TRBD1 (6 bases). This sequence originates from a woman aged 25 to 39 with alopecia areata. Some clones in this sample may be carry-over from other donors' samples. The CDR3: CASSPQGPDTQYF. DNA of the CDR3: TGTGCCAGCAGCCCCCAGGGGCCAGATACGCAGTATTTT.